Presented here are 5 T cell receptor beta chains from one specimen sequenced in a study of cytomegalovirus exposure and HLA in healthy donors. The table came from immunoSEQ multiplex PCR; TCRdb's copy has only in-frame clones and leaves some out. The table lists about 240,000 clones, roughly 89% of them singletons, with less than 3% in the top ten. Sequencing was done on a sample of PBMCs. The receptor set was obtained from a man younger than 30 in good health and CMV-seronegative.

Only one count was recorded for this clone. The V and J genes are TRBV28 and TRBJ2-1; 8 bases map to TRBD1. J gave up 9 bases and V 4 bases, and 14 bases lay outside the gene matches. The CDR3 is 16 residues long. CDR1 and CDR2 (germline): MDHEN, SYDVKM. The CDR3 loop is CASSSHYGQGILEQFF. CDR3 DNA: TGTGCCAGCAGTTCCCATTACGGACAGGGCATCCTTGAGCAGTTCTTC.

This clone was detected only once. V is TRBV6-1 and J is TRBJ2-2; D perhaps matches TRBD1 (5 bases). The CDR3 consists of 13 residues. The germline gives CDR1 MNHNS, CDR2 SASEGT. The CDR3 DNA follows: TGTACTACAGGCGCTTGGGACACCGGGGAGCTGTTTTTT. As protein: CTTGAWDTGELFF.

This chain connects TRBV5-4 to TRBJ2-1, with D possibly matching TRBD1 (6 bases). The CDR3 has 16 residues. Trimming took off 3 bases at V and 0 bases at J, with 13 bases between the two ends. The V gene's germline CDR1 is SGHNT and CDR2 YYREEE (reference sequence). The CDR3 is CASSSPGASSYNEQFF. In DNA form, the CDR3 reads TGTGCCAGCAGCTCCCCAGGGGCCAGCTCCTACAATGAGCAGTTCTTC.

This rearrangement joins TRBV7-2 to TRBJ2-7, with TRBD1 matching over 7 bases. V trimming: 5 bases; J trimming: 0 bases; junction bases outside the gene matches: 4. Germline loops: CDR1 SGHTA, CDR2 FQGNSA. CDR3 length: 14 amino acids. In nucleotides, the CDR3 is TGTGCCAGCAGCCTGACAGGGCCCTCCTACGAGCAGTACTTC. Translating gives CASSLTGPSYEQYF.

The CDR3 DNA is TGTGCCAGCAGCTTGAGTGCGGGGGCTATCGGCTACACCTTC. Translated: CASSLSAGAIGYTF. This sequence joins TRBV5-4 and TRBJ1-2, with a possible D match to TRBD1 (6 bases). Looked up from germline, CDR1 is SGHNT and CDR2 is YYREEE (reference sequence). Trimming cost V 1 base and J 8 bases, with 15 bases left between them. CDR3 size: 14 residues.